A single sample is the source of the 19 T cell receptor beta chains below, sequenced in a study of tissue T cells after allogeneic stem cell transplantation. The assay was immunoSEQ multiplex PCR, and TCRdb's table has in-frame clones only and misses some. This sample has approximately 800 clones, with more than 35% found just once. Sequencing was performed on ileal tissue, taken at autopsy. These receptors came from a female patient aged 35 to 75 with steroid-refractory graft-versus-host disease after an allogeneic stem cell transplant. Some T cells may be supplied by the graft donor.

The chain links TRBV18 to TRBJ2-2, with 9 bases identical to TRBD1. The V gene end was trimmed by 3 bases and the J gene end by 4 bases; junction bases not matched to a gene: 6. There are 16 residues in the CDR3. CDR1 and CDR2 (germline): KGHSH, LQKENI. The CDR3 sequence: CASSPLGTGSTGELFF. For the CDR3, the DNA is TGTGCCAGCTCACCCCTAGGGACAGGGTCCACCGGGGAGCTGTTTTTT.

This clone was picked up a small number of times. The CDR3 protein is CASSFQGGYGYTF. The CDR3 DNA sequence: TGTGCCAGCAGCTTTCAAGGGGGGTATGGCTACACCTTC. J is TRBJ1-2 and V is TRBV5-6; TRBD1 is a possible D gene (6 bases). The V gene lost 2 bases and the J gene lost 5 bases, with 10 bases spanning the gap. Per the germline V gene, CDR1 is SGHDT and CDR2 is YYEEEE. The CDR3 has 13 amino acids.

This chain connects TRBV5-1 to TRBJ2-2; unclear D gene. The length of the CDR3 is 16 residues. Trimming removed 0 bases at V and 0 bases at J, with 9 bases between. Germline CDR1 is SGHRS and CDR2 is YFSETQ. The CDR3 DNA reads TGCGCCAGCAGCTTGGGGGCGTCAGCGAACACCGGGGAGCTGTTTTTT. Protein: CASSLGASANTGELFF.

This chain links TRBV7-7 with TRBJ2-3; a possible D gene is TRBD1 (6 bases). V gave up 3 bases and J gave up 6 bases, with 19 bases separating them. CDR1 SSHAT and CDR2 FNYEAQ come from the germline V gene (reference sequence). This CDR3 is built from 16 residues. Here the CDR3 reads CASSLGRGPPSDTQYF. DNA of the CDR3: TGTGCCAGCAGCTTGGGCAGGGGCCCCCCGTCTGATACGCAGTATTTT. The full variable domain, its missing parts supplied by reference TRBV7-7 and TRBJ2-3, is GAGVSQSPRYKVTKRGQDVTLRCDPISSHATLYWYQQALGQGPEFLTYFNYEAQPDKSGLPSDRFSAERPEGSISTLTIQRTEQRDSAMYRCASSLGRGPPSDTQYFGPGTRLTVL.

This chain connects TRBV11-2 to TRBJ2-4; D remains ambiguous. The CDR3 extends over 12 amino acids. V lost 1 base and J 6 bases, leaving 4 bases between the germline ends. Germline V gene lookup returns CDR1 SGHAT and CDR2 FQNNGV. Here the CDR3 DNA reads TGTGCCAGCAGCTTAGTAGGAAACATTCAGTACTTC. Translated: CASSLVGNIQYF.

This clone is deemed large (0.1 to 1%). CDR3 DNA: TGTGCCAGCAGCACACAGGGTAAGGATGAAGCTTTCTTT. Its protein product is CASSTQGKDEAFF. The chain is built from TRBV7-9 and TRBJ1-1, with D possibly matching TRBD1 (6 bases). Germline V gives CDR1 SEHNR, CDR2 FQNEAQ (reference sequence). V was shortened by 5 bases and J by 7 bases, with 14 bases between the two germline ends. The CDR3 has 13 residues.

The rearrangement uses TRBV18 and TRBJ2-7; perhaps TRBD1 as D (6 bases). V lost 3 bases and J 2 bases, leaving 14 bases between the germline ends. This CDR3 region has 15 residues. Germline CDR1 is KGHSH and CDR2 is LQKENI. Here the CDR3 DNA reads TGTGCCAGCTCACCCCGACAGGCTGGGGCCTACGAGCAGTACTTC. Protein product: CASSPRQAGAYEQYF.

This clone was seen a handful of times. The chain couples TRBV19 to TRBJ1-1; D is possibly TRBD1 (6 bases). The V gene lost 10 bases and the J gene lost 1 base, with 19 bases spanning the gap. Germline values: CDR1 LNHDA, CDR2 SQIVND (reference sequence). The CDR3 runs 15 residues. Here the CDR3 reads CATTPPGARNTEAFF. As DNA, the CDR3 is TGTGCCACCACCCCCCCAGGGGCCAGGAACACTGAAGCTTTCTTT.

A few counts support this clone. The V call is TRBV4-1, the J call TRBJ2-5; TRBD2 agrees at 11 bases. V lost 5 bases and J lost 3; bases outside the gene matches: 2. CDR3 length: 14 residues. Germline lookup yields CDR1 MGHRA and CDR2 YSYEKL. CDR3 in amino acids: CASSKTSGEETQYF. CDR3 nucleotide sequence: TGCGCCAGCAGCAAGACTAGCGGGGAAGAGACCCAGTACTTC.

The gene calls are TRBV27 and TRBJ1-1, with 7 bases lining up with TRBD1. Germline loops: CDR1 MNHEY, CDR2 SMNVEV (reference sequence). The CDR3 is made up of 14 amino acids. J was trimmed by 0 bases and V by 2 bases; bases with no gene match: 0. In DNA form, the CDR3 reads TGTGCCAGCAGTTTAGACAGGGTGAACACTGAAGCTTTCTTT. It encodes CASSLDRVNTEAFF.

The chain combines TRBV2 with TRBJ1-1; no definite D call. The CDR3 is 17 residues long. Germline-derived CDR1 and CDR2 are SNHLY and FYNNEI. Trimming shortened V by 4 bases and J by 1 base, and 19 bases separated the two germline ends. This CDR3 reads CASSGALSRRTNTEAFF. In DNA form, the CDR3 reads TGTGCCAGCAGTGGGGCCCTGTCTAGGCGGACGAACACTGAAGCTTTCTTT.

The chain recombines TRBV19 with TRBJ2-4; 7 nucleotides agree with TRBD1. Trimming took 6 bases from V and 5 from J; bases not matched to a gene: 7. The CDR3 is 14 amino acids. CDR1 is LNHDA, CDR2 SQIVND, per germline (reference sequence). The CDR3 region is CASSWDSRENIQYF. Here the CDR3 DNA reads TGTGCCAGTAGCTGGGACAGTAGGGAAAACATTCAGTACTTC.

The gene calls are TRBV30 and TRBJ1-5; D unclear. In germline, CDR1 is GTSNPN, CDR2 SVGIG (reference sequence). V lost 4 bases and J lost 5, with 24 bases in between. The CDR3 consists of 17 residues. The CDR3 bases are TGTGCCTGGAACCCGCCGCGACACAAGGTTCCCTATCAGCCCCAGCATTTT. Its translation is CAWNPPRHKVPYQPQHF.

The chain links TRBV10-3 to TRBJ1-2, with 11 bases that match TRBD1. Germline loops: CDR1 ENHRY, CDR2 SYGVKD. The CDR3 has 16 amino acids. Trimming took 4 bases from V and 2 from J; bases not matched to a gene: 6. In nucleotides, the CDR3 is TGTGCCATCAGTGCGCTTAGGGACAGGGGGAACTATGGCTACACCTTC. This translates into CAISALRDRGNYGYTF.

The chain links TRBV14 to TRBJ2-7; D remains unclear. The CDR3 has 14 residues. The V and J ends lost 0 bases and 2 bases respectively, with 8 bases between them. Germline V gene data show CDR1 as SGHDN and CDR2 as FVKESK. CDR3 in DNA: TGTGCCAGCAGCCAAGAAATAGGACCCTACGAGCAGTACTTC. Translating it yields CASSQEIGPYEQYF.

This clone is large within its sample. The CDR3 spells CASSPRTEYGYTF. For the CDR3, the DNA is TGTGCCAGCTCACCACGGACTGAGTATGGCTACACCTTC. The chain couples TRBV18 to TRBJ1-2; D gene uncertain. V was cut by 1 base and J by 5 bases, with 8 bases left in between. The germline V gene encodes CDR1 KGHSH and CDR2 LQKENI. CDR3 length: 13 residues.

This rearrangement joins TRBV18 to TRBJ1-1; no firm D call. Germline assignment: CDR1 KGHSH and CDR2 LQKENI. V was shortened by 1 base and J by 3 bases, with 12 bases between the two germline ends. This CDR3 has 15 residues. CDR3: CASSPLRAGYTEAFF. For the CDR3, the DNA is TGTGCCAGCTCACCACTTCGGGCGGGGTACACTGAAGCTTTCTTT.

This clone counts as medium-sized. The CDR3 protein is CASSQGRGASTDTQYF. The DNA for the CDR3 is TGTGCCAGCAGCCAAGGGCGGGGGGCTAGCACAGATACGCAGTATTTT. This chain connects TRBV4-2 to TRBJ2-3; 8 bases fit TRBD2. This CDR3 is 16 amino acids long. The germline V gene encodes CDR1 LGHNA and CDR2 YNFKEQ. J was trimmed by 0 bases and V by 1 base; bases with no gene match: 3.

J is TRBJ1-5 and V is TRBV5-6; D possibly corresponds to TRBD1 (6 bases). The V end lost 1 base, the J end lost 7 bases, and 15 bases lay between the germline ends. The CDR3 is 15 amino acids. CDR1 is SGHDT and CDR2 is YYEEEE in the germline V gene. CDR3 bases: TGTGCCAGCAGCTTGTATCTGCGGGGGCTCCAGCCCCAGCATTTT. Residues: CASSLYLRGLQPQHF.